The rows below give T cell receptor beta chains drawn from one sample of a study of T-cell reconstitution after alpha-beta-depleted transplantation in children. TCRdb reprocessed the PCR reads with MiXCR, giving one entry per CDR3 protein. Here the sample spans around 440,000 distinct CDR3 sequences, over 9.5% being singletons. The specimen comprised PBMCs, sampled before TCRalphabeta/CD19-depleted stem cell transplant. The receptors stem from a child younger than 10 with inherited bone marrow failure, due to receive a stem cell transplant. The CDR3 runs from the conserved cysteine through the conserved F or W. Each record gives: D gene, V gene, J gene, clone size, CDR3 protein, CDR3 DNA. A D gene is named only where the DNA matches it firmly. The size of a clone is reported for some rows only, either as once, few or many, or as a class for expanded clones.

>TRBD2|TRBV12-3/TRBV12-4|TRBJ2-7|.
CASSFGSGSSYEQYF
TGTGCCAGCAGTTTCGGTAGCGGGAGTTCCTACGAGCAGTACTTC
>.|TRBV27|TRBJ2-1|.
CASSDPMGSVGEQFF
TGTGCCAGCAGTGACCCCATGGGTAGCGTAGGTGAGCAGTTCTTC
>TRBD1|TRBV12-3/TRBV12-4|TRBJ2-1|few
CASTLGGPGSYNEQFF
TGTGCCAGCACCCTAGGGGGCCCAGGGTCCTACAATGAGCAGTTCTTC
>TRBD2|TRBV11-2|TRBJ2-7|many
CASSLGRAGAYEQYF
TGTGCCAGCAGCTTAGGGCGAGCGGGAGCCTACGAGCAGTACTTC
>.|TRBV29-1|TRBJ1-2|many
CSVLGENYGYTF
TGCAGCGTCCTAGGGGAAAACTATGGCTACACCTTC
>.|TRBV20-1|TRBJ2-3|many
CSAVDSTDTQYF
TGCAGTGCCGTGGACAGCACAGATACGCAGTATTTT
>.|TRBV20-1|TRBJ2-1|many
CSARQGRNEQFF
TGCAGTGCTAGACAGGGGCGGAATGAGCAGTTCTTC
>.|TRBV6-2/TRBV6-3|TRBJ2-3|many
CASSYRTLEDTQYF
TGTGCCAGCAGTTACCGGACTCTCGAGGATACGCAGTATTTT
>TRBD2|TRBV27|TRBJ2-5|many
CASSLSAGVAGGPETQYF
TGTGCCAGCAGTTTATCGGCAGGGGTAGCGGGAGGGCCTGAGACCCAGTACTTC
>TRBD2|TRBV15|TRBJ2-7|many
CATSSLGLAGAWEQYF
TGTGCCACCAGCAGCCTGGGACTAGCGGGAGCATGGGAGCAGTACTTC
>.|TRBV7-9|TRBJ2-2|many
CASSLARAPGELFF
TGTGCCAGCAGCTTAGCGAGGGCTCCCGGGGAGCTGTTTTTT
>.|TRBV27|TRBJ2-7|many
CASSLIRDKRVQYF
TGTGCCAGCAGTTTAATACGGGACAAGAGAGTGCAGTACTTC
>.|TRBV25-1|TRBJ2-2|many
CASSYSPGELFF
TGTGCCAGCAGTTATTCCCCCGGGGAGCTGTTTTTT
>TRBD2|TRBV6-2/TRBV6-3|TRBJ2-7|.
CASSYELGTIYEQYF
TGTGCCAGCAGTTACGAGCTGGGGACTATCTACGAGCAGTACTTC
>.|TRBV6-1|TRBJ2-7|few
CASRLAGNAYEQYF
TGTGCCAGCAGACTTGCCGGGAATGCCTACGAGCAGTACTTC
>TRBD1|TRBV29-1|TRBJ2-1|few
CSVPADRGVNEQFF
TGCAGCGTTCCGGCGGACAGGGGGGTCAATGAGCAGTTCTTC
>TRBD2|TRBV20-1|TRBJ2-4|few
CSGGNGRAGPIQYF
TGCAGTGGGGGGAACGGGAGGGCCGGACCCATTCAGTACTTC
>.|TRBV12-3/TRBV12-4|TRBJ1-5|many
CASSPDSYYQPQHF
TGTGCCAGCAGCCCGGACAGTTACTATCAGCCCCAGCATTTT
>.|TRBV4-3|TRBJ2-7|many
CASSQVVAGTSPYEQYF
TGCGCCAGCAGCCAAGTTGTAGCCGGGACAAGTCCCTACGAGCAGTACTTC
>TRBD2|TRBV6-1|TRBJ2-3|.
CASSVSGLAGDTQYF
TGTGCCAGCAGTGTCTCCGGACTAGCGGGAGATACGCAGTATTTT
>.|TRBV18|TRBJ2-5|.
CASSPPALETQYF
TGTGCCAGCTCACCACCTGCATTGGAGACCCAGTACTTC
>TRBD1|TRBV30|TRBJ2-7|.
CAWSPIGQGWSYEQYF
TGTGCCTGGAGCCCTATCGGACAGGGGTGGTCCTACGAGCAGTACTTC
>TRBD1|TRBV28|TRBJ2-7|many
CASSLSGRGTYEQYF
TGTGCCAGCAGTTTATCTGGCAGGGGGACCTACGAGCAGTACTTC
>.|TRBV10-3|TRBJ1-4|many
CAISRDGSTNEKLFF
TGTGCCATCAGCCGGGACGGTTCAACTAATGAAAAACTGTTTTTT
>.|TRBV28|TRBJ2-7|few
CASSFNRAYGDEQYF
TGTGCCAGCAGTTTTAACAGGGCCTACGGTGACGAGCAGTACTTC
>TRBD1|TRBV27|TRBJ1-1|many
CASSHTGGNTEAFF
TGTGCCAGCAGCCATACAGGGGGGAACACTGAAGCTTTCTTT
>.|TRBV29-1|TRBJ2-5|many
CSVESQQETQYF
TGCAGCGTTGAAAGTCAGCAAGAGACCCAGTACTTC
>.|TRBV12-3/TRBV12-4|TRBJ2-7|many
CASSFLGSPSYEQYF
TGTGCCAGCAGTTTTTTGGGTTCCCCAAGCTACGAGCAGTACTTC
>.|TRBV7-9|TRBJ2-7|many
CASSYDLGTYEQYF
TGTGCCAGCAGCTACGACTTGGGGACCTACGAGCAGTACTTC
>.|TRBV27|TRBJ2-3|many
CASSFRASRRTDTQYF
TGTGCCAGCAGTTTTCGGGCTAGCCGGCGCACAGATACGCAGTATTTT
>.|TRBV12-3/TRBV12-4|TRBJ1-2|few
CASSLGAGDGYGYTF
TGTGCCAGCAGTTTAGGGGCAGGGGATGGCTATGGCTACACCTTC
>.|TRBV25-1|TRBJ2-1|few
CASSDTVRYNEQFF
TGTGCCAGCAGTGATACAGTGAGGTACAATGAGCAGTTCTTC
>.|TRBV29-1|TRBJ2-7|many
CSVGSGAIPYEQYF
TGCAGCGTTGGATCAGGGGCTATTCCCTACGAGCAGTACTTC
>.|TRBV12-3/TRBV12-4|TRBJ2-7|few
CASSFLAGRSYF
TGTGCCAGCAGTTTTCTCGCGGGTAGAAGCTACTTC
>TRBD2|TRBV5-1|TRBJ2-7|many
CASSLVLREGPLDYEQYF
TGCGCCAGCAGCCTGGTTCTGCGGGAGGGCCCTCTCGACTACGAGCAGTACTTC